This entry lists 20 T cell receptor beta chains sequenced from one sample in a study of patients and donors after allogeneic stem cell transplantation. TCRdb ran MiXCR on the RT-PCR reads and lists one entry per CDR3 protein. The sample shows 400,000 to 450,000 distinct CDR3 sequences, more than 15% of them seen only once. Sequenced material: blood, either unsorted or a sorted T cell fraction (not recorded which). All receptors derive from a human donor who was either an allogeneic HSCT recipient or a stem cell or donor lymphocyte infusion donor (not recorded which). It is not recorded whose cells these are; they may come from a transplant donor.

This clonotype was seen ten or more times. V usage is TRBV29-1 and J usage is TRBJ2-3; tentative D call: TRBD1 (5 bases). Germline V gives CDR1 SQVTM, CDR2 ANQGSEA. Trimming removed 5 bases from V and 2 bases from J, with 14 bases in between. The CDR3 runs 14 residues. The CDR3 DNA reads as TGCAGCGTTCTTTACACAGGAACCACAGATACGCAGTATTTT. Its translation is CSVLYTGTTDTQYF.

This clonotype came up a few times. The chain joins TRBV28 to TRBJ2-2; a possible D gene is TRBD1 (5 bases). The germline V gene encodes CDR1 MDHEN and CDR2 SYDVKM. V shed 5 bases and J shed 6 bases, with 13 bases lying between them. CDR3 length equals 14 residues. CDR3 region: CASSEVSGPGELFF. CDR3 nucleotide sequence: TGTGCCAGCAGTGAGGTTTCAGGGCCCGGGGAGCTGTTTTTT.

This clonotype turned up a few times. This chain connects TRBV3-1 to TRBJ2-7; D might be TRBD2 (6 bases). Germline values: CDR1 LGHDT, CDR2 YNNKEL (reference sequence). Trimming shortened V by 0 bases and J by 4 bases, and 28 bases separated the two germline ends. CDR3 length equals 20 residues. The CDR3 DNA sequence: TGTGCCAGCAGCCAAGACCGACGGATGGGGTCCTTTCCCGGGGGTTACGAGCAGTACTTC. As protein: CASSQDRRMGSFPGGYEQYF.

J is TRBJ2-7 and V is TRBV29-1, with TRBD2 identical over 7 bases. J gave up 2 bases and V 4 bases, and 8 bases lay outside the gene matches. This CDR3 contains 14 residues. Per the germline V gene, CDR1 is SQVTM and CDR2 is ANQGSEA. Here the CDR3 reads CSVVPSGVTYEQYF. The CDR3 DNA reads TGCAGCGTTGTGCCTAGCGGAGTAACCTACGAGCAGTACTTC.

This clonotype was counted a few times. The chain carries TRBV2 and TRBJ1-5, with D perhaps TRBD1 (5 bases). The CDR3 has 18 residues. Germline loops: CDR1 SNHLY, CDR2 FYNNEI. V shed 2 bases and J shed 0 bases, with 17 bases lying between them. This CDR3 reads CASSEPGTATYSNQPQHF. CDR3 coding DNA: TGTGCCAGCAGTGAACCCGGGACTGCCACTTATAGCAATCAGCCCCAGCATTTT.

The chain couples TRBV7-3 to TRBJ2-1, with 10 bases identical to TRBD2. Germline assignment: CDR1 SGHTA and CDR2 FQGTGA. J gave up 7 bases and V 5 bases, and 8 bases lay outside the gene matches. This CDR3 spans 15 amino acids. The CDR3 bases are TGTGCCAGCAGCACTAGCGGGAAGGGACGTAATGAGCAGTTCTTC. It translates to CASSTSGKGRNEQFF.

The table lists this clonotype with many counts. The chain employs TRBV3-1 and TRBJ2-1; no reliable D call. Looked up from germline, CDR1 is LGHDT and CDR2 is YNNKEL (reference sequence). Trimming took off 3 bases at V and 6 bases at J, with 9 bases between the two ends. This CDR3 has 13 residues. The CDR3 DNA reads TGTGCCAGCAGCCACCAGCCGGTCAATGAGCAGTTCTTC. It is translated as CASSHQPVNEQFF.

This clonotype was counted only a few times. This chain connects TRBV13 to TRBJ2-1; D gene uncertain. Germline-derived CDR1 and CDR2 are PRHDT and FYEKMQ (reference sequence). CDR3 length: 13 amino acids. The V end was cut by 0 bases, the J end by 6 bases, with 6 bases between. The CDR3 here is CASSLGPFNEQFF. DNA for the CDR3: TGTGCCAGCAGCTTAGGCCCGTTCAATGAGCAGTTCTTC. Based on the CDR3 plus reference TRBV13 and TRBJ2-1, the full variable domain is AAGVIQSPRHLIKEKRETATLKCYPIPRHDTVYWYQQGPGQDPQFLISFYEKMQSDKGSIPDRFSAQQFSDYHSELNMSSLELGDSALYFCASSLGPFNEQFFGPGTRLTVL.

This clonotype was seen a single time. The gene calls are TRBV19 and TRBJ1-2; no firm D call. The CDR3 totals 12 residues. Trimming left V 4 bases short and J 8 bases short, with 11 bases between. The germline V gene encodes CDR1 LNHDA and CDR2 SQIVND (reference sequence). Written as DNA, the CDR3 is TGTGCCAGTAGTAGCGCGATCGGCGGCTACACCTTC. It specifies CASSSAIGGYTF.

V is TRBV2 and J is TRBJ1-1; D remains unclear. The CDR3 runs to 13 residues. Germline assignment: CDR1 SNHLY and CDR2 FYNNEI. Trimming shortened V by 6 bases and J by 5 bases, and 13 bases separated the two germline ends. As DNA, the CDR3 is TGTGCCAGCAGACCCGTGGTGGGAACTGAAGCTTTCTTT. It translates to CASRPVVGTEAFF.

Points on this clonotype: A much bigger clone sits one base away, suggesting this may be a read error. The CDR3 here is CASSYSGSVYEQYF. As DNA, the CDR3 is TGTGCCAGCAGCTATAGCGGGAGTGTCTACGAGCAGTACTTC. The genes are TRBV13 and TRBJ2-7; 9 bases are a match to TRBD2. The CDR3 length is 14 residues. From germline, CDR1 is PRHDT and CDR2 FYEKMQ (reference sequence). Trimming cost V 4 bases and J 3 bases; bases outside gene matches: 4.

This clonotype has just a few counts. The V call is TRBV6-5, the J call TRBJ2-4, with 10 bases identical to TRBD2. V lost 2 bases and J lost 3; bases outside the gene matches: 13. In germline, CDR1 is MNHEY, CDR2 SVGAGI. The CDR3 totals 19 residues. CDR3 sequence: CASSYIGLAGAGGKNIQYF. The CDR3 region has the DNA TGTGCCAGCAGTTACATTGGGCTAGCGGGGGCTGGGGGCAAAAACATTCAGTACTTC.

A few counts support this clonotype. This chain connects TRBV12-3 or TRBV12-4 to TRBJ1-2, with D perhaps TRBD1 (5 bases). The length of the CDR3 is 13 residues. Deletions cut 5 bases from V and 8 bases from J, with 15 bases between. The CDR3 protein is CASSRREGRGYTF. CDR3 in DNA: TGTGCCAGCAGTCGCCGCGAGGGGCGCGGCTACACCTTC.

V is TRBV20-1 and J is TRBJ2-2; a weak D match, TRBD2 (7 bases). Germline assignment: CDR1 DFQATT and CDR2 SNEGSKA (reference sequence). Trimming cost V 0 bases and J 1 base, with 18 bases left between them. The CDR3 extends over 18 amino acids. The CDR3 is CSARDLAWGGRNTGELFF. DNA for the CDR3: TGCAGTGCTAGAGATCTTGCCTGGGGGGGCCGGAACACCGGGGAGCTGTTTTTT.

This clonotype occurred a few times. V and J are TRBV12-3 or TRBV12-4 and TRBJ1-2; D is possibly TRBD1 (5 bases). The CDR3 has 13 amino acids. V lost 5 bases to trimming and J lost 12 bases, with 19 bases between them. The CDR3 DNA reads as TGTGCCAGCAGTACCCAGGGCGGAAGGTACCACACCTTC. It yields the protein CASSTQGGRYHTF.

The chain uses TRBV5-5 and TRBJ1-2, with D perhaps TRBD1 (5 bases). Between the trimmed V and J ends, which lost 7 bases and 4 bases, there was a span of 11 bases. Germline loops: CDR1 SGHKS, CDR2 YYEKEE (reference sequence). CDR3 length equals 12 residues. For the CDR3, the DNA is TGTGCCAGCGGAGGGGCAGGCTATGGCTACACCTTC. It encodes CASGGAGYGYTF. Combining the CDR3 with reference TRBV5-5 and TRBJ1-2 gives the whole variable domain DAGVTQSPTHLIKTRGQQVTLRCSPISGHKSVSWYQQVLGQGPQFIFQYYEKEERGRGNFPDRFSARQFPNYSSELNVNALLLGDSALYLCASGGAGYGYTFGSGTRLTVV.

This clonotype showed up just a few times. The chain links TRBV11-2 to TRBJ1-3; D is perhaps TRBD1 (5 bases). Trimming took 1 base from V and 0 from J, leaving 13 bases between them. This CDR3 is built from 17 residues. CDR1 is SGHAT and CDR2 is FQNNGV in the germline V gene. The CDR3 region is CASSLVGRAYSGNTIYF. CDR3 in DNA: TGTGCCAGCAGCTTAGTTGGCAGGGCCTACTCTGGAAACACCATATATTTT.

A few counts support this clonotype. The chain employs TRBV7-9 and TRBJ2-7; no clear D gene. The germline gives CDR1 SEHNR, CDR2 FQNEAQ (reference sequence). V lost 5 bases and J lost 5, with 7 bases in between. The length of the CDR3 is 11 residues. The CDR3 DNA is TGTGCCAGCAGCGGGGTGGACGAGCAGTACTTC. It specifies CASSGVDEQYF.

The gene calls are TRBV7-2 and TRBJ2-7; the D is unclear. The CDR3 is 12 residues long. Germline V gene lookup returns CDR1 SGHTA and CDR2 FQGNSA. The V and J ends lost 4 bases and 2 bases respectively, with 6 bases between them. The chain's CDR3 is CASSSQPYEQYF. CDR3 DNA: TGTGCCAGCAGCTCCCAACCCTACGAGCAGTACTTC.

This clonotype was observed a few times. The J gene is TRBJ1-1, the V gene TRBV6-2 or TRBV6-3, with 9 bases identical to TRBD1. The CDR3 sequence is 15 residues long. Germline-derived CDR1 and CDR2 are MNHEY and SVGEGT. The ends lost 6 bases at V and 3 bases at J; junction bases unmatched: 8. CDR3 region: CASSLPGTGYTEAFF. The CDR3 nucleotides are TGTGCCAGCAGCCTACCCGGGACAGGGTACACTGAAGCTTTCTTT.